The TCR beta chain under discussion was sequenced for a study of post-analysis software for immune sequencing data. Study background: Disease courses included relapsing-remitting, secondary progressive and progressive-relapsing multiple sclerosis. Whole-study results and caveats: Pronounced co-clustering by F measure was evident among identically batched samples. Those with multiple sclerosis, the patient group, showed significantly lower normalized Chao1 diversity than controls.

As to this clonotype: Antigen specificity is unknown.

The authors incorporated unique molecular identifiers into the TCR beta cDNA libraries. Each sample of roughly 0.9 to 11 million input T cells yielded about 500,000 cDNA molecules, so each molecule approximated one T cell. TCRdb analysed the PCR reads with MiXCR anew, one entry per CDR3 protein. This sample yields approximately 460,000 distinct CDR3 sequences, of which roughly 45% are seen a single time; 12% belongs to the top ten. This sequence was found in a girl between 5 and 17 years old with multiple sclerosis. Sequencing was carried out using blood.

The chain's CDR3 is CASSLGGLSTYEQYF. For the CDR3, the DNA is TGTGCCAGCAGTTTGGGGGGACTGAGTACCTACGAGCAGTACTTC. The chain carries TRBV12-3 or TRBV12-4 and TRBJ2-7, with D perhaps matching TRBD2 (6 bases). The CDR3 has 15 residues. V lost 3 bases to trimming and J lost 2 bases, with 14 bases between them.